This T cell receptor (beta chain) was identified in a study of tumor-infiltrating lymphocytes in primary liver carcinoma. Across the study: Tumor stage was T1-T3 N0M0, and tumor size was roughly 4 to 11 cm across.

Study-wide results and limits: Among the pair types, tumor region pairs showed more overlap than tumor-adjacent and tumor-blood pairs.

A primer in the constant region served to generate TCR beta cDNA from 500 ng of total RNA. Slightly modified ARM-PCR served as the procedure for the TCR beta libraries. These libraries came from three rounds of nested multiplex PCR. In the first two PCR rounds, TRBV1-TRBV30 forward primers were paired with a C-beta reverse primer, and each round lasted approximately 10 cycles. TCRdb processed the multiplex PCR reads anew with MiXCR; each CDR3 protein has one entry. The repertoire holds 65,000 to 80,000 distinct CDR3 sequences, with 55% to 75% as singletons. Notes on this clonotype: Its matching antigen is unknown. One end of the junction does not line up with germline, which may come from a read error.

Per the germline V gene, CDR1 is SGHRS and CDR2 is YFSETQ. This CDR3 is 12 amino acids long. Joint extraction of RNA and DNA used about 17-33 mg of bulk tissue that was unsorted. Every single tumor sample held over 85% viable tumor cells. Sequencing used liver tumor tissue from sampling region 4. The subset was: tumor region T4, right-lateral pole. This clonotype was sampled from a man aged 35-49 years with primary liver carcinoma and hepatitis B virus infection. The chain joins TRBV5-1 to TRBJ2-7; maybe TRBD1 (5 bases). CDR3 nucleotides: TGCACCAGCACCGATTTAGGGGCCGAACATTACTTC. Its protein is CTSTDLGAEHYF.